These 14 T cell receptor beta chains were all obtained from the same sample, sequenced in a study of blood T cells in healthy people across ages. It was with a sample-barcoded 5' primer and a J-beta primer mix that a second PCR of roughly 6 to 12 cycles was run. TCRdb independently ran MiXCR on the 5' RACE reads; one entry per CDR3 protein. The sample has more than 700,000 distinct CDR3 sequences, around half seen once; the top ten hold 40% to 50%. The sample comprised blood. Every receptor here comes from a man of 80 years or more in good health.

Comment on this clonotype: The junction does not match germline at one end; this may be a read error. This sequence joins TRBV7-3 and TRBJ2-3; D may be TRBD2 (6 bases). CDR3 length: 16 residues. Germline V gene sequence: CDR1 SGHTA, CDR2 FQGTGA. For the CDR3, the DNA is TGTGCCTGCAGCTTAAAGTGGCGGGAAGGCGCAGATACGCAGTATTTT. Translated, it gives CACSLKWREGADTQYF.

The rearrangement links TRBV7-9 to TRBJ2-5; D unclear. Germline lookup yields CDR1 SEHNR and CDR2 FQNEAQ (reference sequence). V lost 5 bases and J 2 bases, leaving 12 bases between the germline ends. The CDR3 has 14 amino acids. The DNA for the CDR3 is TGTGCCAGCAGCCATAAAGGGCCTCAAGAGACCCAGTACTTC. As protein: CASSHKGPQETQYF.

This clonotype was found a few times. The genes are TRBV20-1 and TRBJ2-7, with 7 bases aligning to TRBD1. J lost 0 bases, V lost 5 bases, and 7 bases had no gene match. Germline-derived CDR1 and CDR2 are DFQATT and SNEGSKA (reference sequence). This CDR3 is built from 14 residues. CDR3: CSASTGDSSYEQYF. For the CDR3, the DNA is TGCAGTGCTTCCACAGGGGATAGCTCCTACGAGCAGTACTTC.

V usage is TRBV6-6 and J usage is TRBJ2-1; 10 bases align to TRBD2. Germline CDR1 is MNHNY and CDR2 is SVGAGI (reference sequence). CDR3 length: 17 amino acids. V shed 0 bases, J shed 6 bases, and the junction held 8 bases outside the gene matches. This chain's CDR3 is CASSYSVLAGARNEQFF. The CDR3, as DNA: TGTGCCAGCAGTTACTCCGTTCTAGCGGGAGCTCGCAATGAGCAGTTCTTC.

The chain combines TRBV20-1 with TRBJ2-7; D is uncertain. CDR3 size: 13 residues. The V end lost 2 bases, the J end lost 3 bases, and 11 bases lay between the germline ends. Germline assignment: CDR1 DFQATT and CDR2 SNEGSKA (reference sequence). The chain's CDR3 is CSARLAVGYEQYF. The CDR3 coding sequence is TGCAGTGCTAGATTGGCAGTCGGCTACGAGCAGTACTTC.

Concerning this clonotype: Since a much larger clone is just one base distant, this may be a read error. The V call is TRBV4-2, the J call TRBJ1-2, with unresolved D. Germline loops: CDR1 LGHNA, CDR2 YNFKEQ. The CDR3 is made up of 14 amino acids. V lost 4 bases, J lost 5 bases, and 14 bases lay in between. CDR3 nucleotides: TGTGCCAGCAGCCCAGTTATTTTATTGTATGGCTACACCTTC. It translates to CASSPVILLYGYTF.

The chain employs TRBV6-2 or TRBV6-3 and TRBJ2-5; the D gene is possibly TRBD2 (6 bases). The germline V and J ends were trimmed by 7 bases and 7 bases, with 16 bases remaining between them. The CDR3 is 13 residues long. The germline gives CDR1 MNHEY, CDR2 SVGEGT. This CDR3 is CASTEGRMGTQYF. The DNA for the CDR3 is TGTGCCAGCACCGAGGGGAGGATGGGGACCCAGTACTTC.

This chain connects TRBV12-3 or TRBV12-4 to TRBJ1-4; tentative D call: TRBD1 (5 bases). V lost 5 bases and J lost 7, with 17 bases in between. This CDR3 contains 15 residues. CDR3 DNA sequence: TGTGCCAGCAGTCCTGAGAGGAGGGGCAGTGAAAAACTGTTTTTT. Translation: CASSPERRGSEKLFF.

This clonotype was detected only a few times. The chain carries TRBV7-9 and TRBJ2-5; D might be TRBD2 (5 bases). The CDR3 runs to 15 residues. Germline V lookup: CDR1 SEHNR, CDR2 FQNEAQ (reference sequence). The V end was cut by 5 bases, the J end by 5 bases, with 18 bases between. Here the CDR3 DNA reads TGTGCCAGCAGCCCCTTAATAAGGTCGGGGGAGACCCAGTACTTC. Translating gives CASSPLIRSGETQYF. The whole variable domain, remainder taken from reference TRBV7-9 and TRBJ2-5, is DTGVSQNPRHKITKRGQNVTFRCDPISEHNRLYWYRQTLGQGPEFLTYFQNEAQLEKSRLLSDRFSAERPKGSFSTLEIQRTEQGDSAMYLCASSPLIRSGETQYFGPGTRLLVL.

In its sample, this clonotype was seen a few times. This chain joins TRBV9 and TRBJ2-7, with TRBD1 matching 10 bases. The CDR3 is 15 amino acids. Germline trimming cut 3 bases from V and 2 bases from J; bases unmatched to any gene: 5. From germline, CDR1 is SGDLS and CDR2 YYNGEE. CDR3 nucleotides: TGTGCCAGCAGCGCGTCCGGGACAGGGGCCTACGAGCAGTACTTC. The encoded protein is CASSASGTGAYEQYF.

V usage is TRBV10-1 and J usage is TRBJ2-7; D is unclear. The CDR3 length is 13 residues. V lost 2 bases, J lost 5 bases, and 10 bases lay in between. The germline V gene encodes CDR1 WNHNN and CDR2 SYGVQD (reference sequence). CDR3 in DNA: TGCGCCAGCAGTGAGGGAGATGGAGACGAGCAGTACTTC. Residues: CASSEGDGDEQYF.

The chain combines TRBV6-6 with TRBJ2-3; D gene unclear. Germline V CDR1 and CDR2: MNHNY, SVGAGI (reference sequence). Trimming took 3 bases from V and 3 from J, leaving 4 bases between them. This CDR3 is 12 amino acids long. The CDR3: CASSYQTDTQYF. CDR3 DNA sequence: TGTGCCAGCAGTTATCAGACAGATACGCAGTATTTT.

The V call is TRBV7-2, the J call TRBJ2-2, with a possible D match to TRBD2 (5 bases). This CDR3 region has 16 residues. Germline assignment: CDR1 SGHTA and CDR2 FQGNSA. V gave up 5 bases and J gave up 0 bases, with 13 bases separating them. CDR3 DNA sequence: TGTGCCAGCAGCCGAGATGGTAGCGCGAACACCGGGGAGCTGTTTTTT. It codes for CASSRDGSANTGELFF.

This clonotype showed up just a few times. The CDR3 region is CASSDNSSGRREQYF. CDR3 nucleotide sequence: TGTGCCAGCAGTGATAACAGTAGCGGGAGGAGGGAGCAGTACTTC. This chain connects TRBV2 to TRBJ2-7; 10 positions match TRBD2. This CDR3 is built from 15 residues. The germline CDR1 and CDR2 sequences are SNHLY and FYNNEI. Unmatched junction bases numbered 9, after V lost 3 bases and J lost 7 bases.